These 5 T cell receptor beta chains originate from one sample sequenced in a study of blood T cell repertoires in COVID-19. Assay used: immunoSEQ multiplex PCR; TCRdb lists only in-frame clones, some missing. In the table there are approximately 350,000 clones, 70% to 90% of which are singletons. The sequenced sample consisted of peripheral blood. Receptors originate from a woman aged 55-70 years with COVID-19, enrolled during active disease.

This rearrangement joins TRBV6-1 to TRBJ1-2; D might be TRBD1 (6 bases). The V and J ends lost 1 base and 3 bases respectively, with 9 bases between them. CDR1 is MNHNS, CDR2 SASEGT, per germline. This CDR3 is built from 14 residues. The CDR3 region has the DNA TGTGCCAGCAGTGAAGGATCAGGGGACTATGGCTACACCTTC. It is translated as CASSEGSGDYGYTF.

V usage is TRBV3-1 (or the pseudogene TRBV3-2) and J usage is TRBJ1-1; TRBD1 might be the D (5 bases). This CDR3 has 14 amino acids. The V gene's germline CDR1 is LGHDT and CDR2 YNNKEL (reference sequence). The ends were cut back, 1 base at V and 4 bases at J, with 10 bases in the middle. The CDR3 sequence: CASSQVVGGTEAFF. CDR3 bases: TGTGCCAGCAGCCAAGTTGTGGGGGGCACTGAAGCTTTCTTT.

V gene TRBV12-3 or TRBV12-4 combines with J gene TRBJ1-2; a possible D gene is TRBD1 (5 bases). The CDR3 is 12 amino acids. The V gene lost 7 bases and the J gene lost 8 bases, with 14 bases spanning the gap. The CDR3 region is CASTAERQGYTF. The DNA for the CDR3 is TGTGCCAGCACCGCCGAGAGACAGGGCTACACCTTC.

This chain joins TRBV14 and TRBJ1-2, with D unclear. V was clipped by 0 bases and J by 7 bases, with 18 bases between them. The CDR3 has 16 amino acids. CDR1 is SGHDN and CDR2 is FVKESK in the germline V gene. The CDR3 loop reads CASSQDLGSSGSGYTF. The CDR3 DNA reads TGTGCCAGCAGCCAAGATTTGGGTTCGTCGGGGTCTGGCTACACCTTC.

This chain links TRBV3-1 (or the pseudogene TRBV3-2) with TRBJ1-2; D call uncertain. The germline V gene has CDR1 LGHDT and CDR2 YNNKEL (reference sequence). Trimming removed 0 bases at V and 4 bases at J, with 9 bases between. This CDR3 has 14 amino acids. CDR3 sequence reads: CASSQDLGSYGYTF. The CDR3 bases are TGTGCCAGCAGCCAAGATTTGGGGAGCTATGGCTACACCTTC.